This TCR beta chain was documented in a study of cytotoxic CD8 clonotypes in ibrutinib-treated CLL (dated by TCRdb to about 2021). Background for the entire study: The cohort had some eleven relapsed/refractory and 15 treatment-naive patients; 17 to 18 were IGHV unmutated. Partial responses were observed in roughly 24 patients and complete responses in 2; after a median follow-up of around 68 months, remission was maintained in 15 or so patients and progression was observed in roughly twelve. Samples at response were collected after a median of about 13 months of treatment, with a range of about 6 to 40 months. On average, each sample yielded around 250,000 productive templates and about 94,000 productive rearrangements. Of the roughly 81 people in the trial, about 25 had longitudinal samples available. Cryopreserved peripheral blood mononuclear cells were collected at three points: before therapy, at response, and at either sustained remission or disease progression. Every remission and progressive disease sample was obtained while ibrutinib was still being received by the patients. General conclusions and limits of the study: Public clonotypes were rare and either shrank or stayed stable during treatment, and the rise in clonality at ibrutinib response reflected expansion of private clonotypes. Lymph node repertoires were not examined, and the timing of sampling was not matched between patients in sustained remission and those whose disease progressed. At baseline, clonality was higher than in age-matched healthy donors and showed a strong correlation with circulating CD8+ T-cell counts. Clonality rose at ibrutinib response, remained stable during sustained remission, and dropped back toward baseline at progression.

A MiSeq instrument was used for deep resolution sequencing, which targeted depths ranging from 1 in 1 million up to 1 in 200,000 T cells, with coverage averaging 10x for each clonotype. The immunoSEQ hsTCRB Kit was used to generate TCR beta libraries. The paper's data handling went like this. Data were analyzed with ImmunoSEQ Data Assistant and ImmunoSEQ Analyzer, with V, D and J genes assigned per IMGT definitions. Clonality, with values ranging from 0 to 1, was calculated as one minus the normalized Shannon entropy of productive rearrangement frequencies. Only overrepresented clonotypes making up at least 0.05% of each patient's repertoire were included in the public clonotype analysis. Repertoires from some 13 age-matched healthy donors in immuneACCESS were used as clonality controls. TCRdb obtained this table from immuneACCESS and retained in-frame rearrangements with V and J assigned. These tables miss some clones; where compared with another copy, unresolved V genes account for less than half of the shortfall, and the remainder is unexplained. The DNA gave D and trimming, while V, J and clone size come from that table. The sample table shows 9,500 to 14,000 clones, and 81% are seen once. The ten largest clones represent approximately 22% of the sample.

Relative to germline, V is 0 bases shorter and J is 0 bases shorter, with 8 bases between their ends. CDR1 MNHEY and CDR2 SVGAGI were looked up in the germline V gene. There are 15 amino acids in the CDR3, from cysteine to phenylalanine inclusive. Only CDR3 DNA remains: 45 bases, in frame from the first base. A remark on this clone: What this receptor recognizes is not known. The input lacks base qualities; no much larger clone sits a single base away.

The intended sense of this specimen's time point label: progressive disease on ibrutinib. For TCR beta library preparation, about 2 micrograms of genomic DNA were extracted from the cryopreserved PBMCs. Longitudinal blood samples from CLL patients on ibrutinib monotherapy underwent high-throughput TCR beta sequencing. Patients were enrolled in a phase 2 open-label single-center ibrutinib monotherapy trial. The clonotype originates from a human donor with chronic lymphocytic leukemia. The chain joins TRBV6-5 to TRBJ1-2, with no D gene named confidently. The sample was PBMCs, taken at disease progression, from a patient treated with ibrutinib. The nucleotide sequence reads TGTGCCAGCAGTTACTCGAATTCTGCTAACTATGGCTACACCTTC. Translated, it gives CASSYSNSANYGYTF.